This TCR beta chain was found in a study of cytomegalovirus exposure and HLA in healthy donors. The V segment lost 5 bases and the J segment 7 bases; nucleotides outside the gene matches: 3. This CDR3 comprises 13 residues. Germline V CDR1 and CDR2: SNHLY, FYNNEI. PCR involved 60 Vbeta and 13 Jbeta primers. Sequencing used immunoSEQ multiplex PCR; TCRdb keeps in-frame clones, though not all of them. The sample includes 130,000 to 150,000 clones, nearly 80% of them seen just once. Specimen: PBMCs. The TCR comes from a man aged 40-49 years in good health and CMV-seropositive. This chain connects TRBV2 to TRBJ2-2; 8 positions agree with TRBD1. The CDR3 region has the DNA TGTGCCAGCAGTTCAGGGGGCTACGGGGAGCTGTTTTTT. It yields the protein CASSSGGYGELFF.